A single sample is the source of the 20 T cell receptor beta chains below, sequenced in a study of STAT5B mutations in CD4+ large granular lymphocyte leukemia. Here immunoSEQ multiplex PCR was the method, and the copy in TCRdb shows in-frame clones only, minus some. Seen here are tens of thousands of clones, 70% to 80% observed once, and the top ten hold less than 0.5%. Sequencing was done on a sample of CD4+ T cells from blood buffy coats. These receptors all stem from a human donor in good health.

The V and J genes are TRBV7-8 and TRBJ1-1; possible D gene TRBD1, 6 bases. Per germline, CDR1 SGHVS and CDR2 FQNEAQ. The CDR3 runs 17 residues. V gave up 0 bases and J gave up 4 bases, with 18 bases separating them. The CDR3 coding sequence is TGTGCCAGCAGCTTAGCGCCGGCTAGGGGGGCTACCACTGAAGCTTTCTTT. It yields the protein CASSLAPARGATTEAFF.

This rearrangement joins TRBV27 to TRBJ2-7, with 7 bases that match TRBD1. CDR3 length equals 15 residues. Germline loops: CDR1 MNHEY, CDR2 SMNVEV (reference sequence). Trimming took 6 bases from V and 2 from J; bases not matched to a gene: 10. This CDR3 is CASSLGLGGPYEQYF. The DNA of the CDR3 is TGTGCCAGCAGCCTTGGGTTAGGGGGCCCCTACGAGCAGTACTTC.

The chain is built from TRBV28 and TRBJ2-3, with unresolved D. Per germline, CDR1 MDHEN and CDR2 SYDVKM. The CDR3 contains 15 residues. V lost 5 bases and J lost 1, with 13 bases in between. The CDR3 nucleotides are TGTGCCAGCAGTAGTGTCGGATTAGGCACAGATACGCAGTATTTT. This sequence encodes CASSSVGLGTDTQYF.

V usage is TRBV7-2 and J usage is TRBJ2-1, with 9 bases identical to TRBD2. V gave up 1 base and J gave up 2 bases; unmatched junction bases: 6. Germline V CDR1 and CDR2: SGHTA, FQGNSA. This CDR3 has 17 residues. CDR3 amino acids: CASSLEAGGPPYNEQFF. The CDR3 coding sequence is TGTGCCAGCAGCTTAGAGGCGGGGGGGCCGCCCTACAATGAGCAGTTCTTC.

The genes are TRBV6-6 and TRBJ2-7; 10 bases align to TRBD1. The CDR3 is 12 amino acids. The trim removed 10 bases at V and 3 bases at J, leaving 3 bases unmatched. Germline loops: CDR1 MNHNY, CDR2 SVGAGI (reference sequence). CDR3 DNA: TGTGCCACCTGGACAGGGGGCTACGAGCAGTACTTC. This encodes CATWTGGYEQYF.

V and J are TRBV19 and TRBJ2-1; 8 positions match TRBD2. Germline V gene data show CDR1 as LNHDA and CDR2 as SQIVND (reference sequence). V lost 3 bases and J lost 4; bases outside the gene matches: 8. The length of the CDR3 is 16 residues. In DNA, the CDR3 is TGTGCCAGTAGTATCCGGGCGAGCGGGGGTTACAATGAGCAGTTCTTC. This codes for CASSIRASGGYNEQFF. Supplemented by reference TRBV19 and TRBJ2-1, the full variable domain reads DGGITQSPKYLFRKEGQNVTLSCEQNLNHDAMYWYRQDPGQGLRLIYYSQIVNDFQKGDIAEGYSVSREKKESFPLTVTSAQKNPTAFYLCASSIRASGGYNEQFFGPGTRLTVL.

The chain uses TRBV6-5 and TRBJ1-2; 9 nucleotides align to TRBD1. Germline loops: CDR1 MNHEY, CDR2 SVGAGI. This CDR3 spans 14 amino acids. The ends lost 6 bases at V and 6 bases at J; junction bases unmatched: 8. The DNA for the CDR3 is TGTGCCAGCAGGGTAGGGACAGGGAGCGATGGCTACACCTTC. It codes for CASRVGTGSDGYTF.

This clone was detected only once. CDR3 coding DNA: TGTGCCAGCAGCGTTGGACAGGGCATGGGGGGCTACACCTTC. This codes for CASSVGQGMGGYTF. J is TRBJ1-2 and V is TRBV9; TRBD1 matches at 8 bases. Germline trimming cut 2 bases from V and 8 bases from J; bases unmatched to any gene: 8. Germline V CDR1 and CDR2: SGDLS, YYNGEE. The CDR3 loop spans 14 amino acids.

This clone was detected a few times. The rearrangement uses TRBV5-6 and TRBJ1-1; possibly TRBD1 for D (5 bases). Trimming took 3 bases from V and 11 from J, leaving 11 bases between them. The length of the CDR3 is 11 residues. Germline V gives CDR1 SGHDT, CDR2 YYEEEE. The CDR3 DNA reads TGTGCCAGCAGCTGGGGGGGAGCGGCTTTCTTT. It is translated as CASSWGGAAFF.

This chain connects TRBV15 to TRBJ2-1, with D perhaps matching TRBD2 (6 bases). The CDR3 length is 15 residues. Germline assignment: CDR1 LNHNV and CDR2 YYDKDF (reference sequence). Trimming took 4 bases from V and 1 from J, leaving 11 bases between them. CDR3 loop: CATSIPGLSYNEQFF. The CDR3 bases are TGTGCCACCAGCATCCCGGGACTGTCCTACAATGAGCAGTTCTTC.

In DNA form, the CDR3 reads TGTGCCAGCAGCTTGGGACAGAAAGAGACCCAGTACTTC. Its translation is CASSLGQKETQYF. The J gene is TRBJ2-5, the V gene TRBV5-6; maybe TRBD1 (5 bases). Germline values: CDR1 SGHDT, CDR2 YYEEEE. V shed 0 bases and J shed 3 bases, with 6 bases lying between them. The CDR3 spans 13 residues.

The rearrangement links TRBV19 to TRBJ1-5, with D possibly matching TRBD1 (5 bases). The CDR3 sequence is 14 residues long. The germline CDR1 and CDR2 sequences are LNHDA and SQIVND (reference sequence). V lost 5 bases, J lost 6 bases, and 14 bases lay in between. CDR3 in amino acids: CASSETAGGQPQHF. CDR3 DNA sequence: TGTGCCAGTAGTGAGACAGCCGGGGGTCAGCCCCAGCATTTT.

The V call is TRBV5-5, the J call TRBJ1-6; no definite D call. The CDR3 consists of 14 residues. Germline assignment: CDR1 SGHKS and CDR2 YYEKEE (reference sequence). V lost 2 bases and J lost 5, with 8 bases in between. CDR3 residues: CASSFLQDNSPLHF. CDR3 nucleotides: TGTGCCAGCAGCTTCTTGCAGGATAATTCACCCCTCCACTTT.

The chain uses TRBV2 and TRBJ1-6; possible D gene TRBD1, 5 bases. CDR3 length equals 15 residues. Per the germline V gene, CDR1 is SNHLY and CDR2 is FYNNEI. V shed 6 bases and J shed 7 bases, with 16 bases lying between them. The CDR3 spells CASSARTPLNSPLHF. The CDR3 DNA reads as TGTGCCAGCAGCGCGAGGACACCGCTCAATTCACCCCTCCACTTT.

The chain employs TRBV5-1 and TRBJ2-3, with 11 bases lining up with TRBD1. CDR3 length: 16 residues. Trimming at V came to 4 bases and at J to 7 bases, leaving 11 bases not matched to a gene. The germline V gene encodes CDR1 SGHRS and CDR2 YFSETQ. CDR3 loop: CASSPQGQGVWNTQYF. The CDR3 DNA reads as TGCGCCAGCAGCCCGCAGGGACAGGGGGTTTGGAATACGCAGTATTTT.

There are a few counts of this clone. The chain combines TRBV5-8 with TRBJ1-5; D unresolved. This CDR3 comprises 14 residues. Deletions cut 3 bases from V and 3 bases from J, with 10 bases between. Germline CDR1 reads SGHTS; CDR2 reads YDEGEE. CDR3 bases: TGTGCCAGCAGCTCCATCGTAATCAATCAGCCCCAGCATTTT. It translates to CASSSIVINQPQHF.

This clone was observed a handful of times. This chain joins TRBV11-2 and TRBJ1-5; D not certain. Trimming removed 1 base at V and 7 bases at J, with 14 bases between. This CDR3 comprises 15 residues. The germline CDR1 and CDR2 sequences are SGHAT and FQNNGV. CDR3 nucleotides: TGTGCCAGCAGCTTAGGAGCTAAAACGGAACAGCCCCAGCATTTT. Translating gives CASSLGAKTEQPQHF.

The chain uses TRBV9 and TRBJ1-6; D not certain. V lost 0 bases, J lost 5 bases, and 12 bases lay in between. The CDR3 runs 16 residues. Germline CDR1 reads SGDLS; CDR2 reads YYNGEE. The CDR3 bases are TGTGCCAGCAGCGTAGATTTGGCCCTAAATAATTCACCCCTCCACTTT. Amino acid sequence: CASSVDLALNNSPLHF.

The rearrangement uses TRBV9 and TRBJ1-2, with 8 nucleotides matching TRBD1. With V trimmed by 9 bases and J by 6 bases, 10 bases remained unmatched. The CDR3 covers 13 residues. The germline CDR1 and CDR2 sequences are SGDLS and YYNGEE. This CDR3 is CATQGARGDGYTF. CDR3 DNA sequence: TGTGCCACCCAGGGGGCGCGGGGTGATGGCTACACCTTC.

The chain has TRBV19 and TRBJ1-4, with D possibly TRBD1 on 6 matching bases. Germline V gene lookup returns CDR1 LNHDA and CDR2 SQIVND (reference sequence). Trimming took off 4 bases at V and 6 bases at J, with 18 bases between the two ends. The CDR3 totals 16 residues. Here the CDR3 DNA reads TGTGCCAGTAGTACCACCCACAGGGAGAATTATGAAAAACTGTTTTTT. Translated: CASSTTHRENYEKLFF. Variable domain in full (rest from reference TRBV19 and TRBJ1-4): DGGITQSPKYLFRKEGQNVTLSCEQNLNHDAMYWYRQDPGQGLRLIYYSQIVNDFQKGDIAEGYSVSREKKESFPLTVTSAQKNPTAFYLCASSTTHRENYEKLFFGSGTQLSVL.